This T cell receptor (beta chain) was found in a study of shared clonotypes between healthy human individuals. Study outcomes and limitations: What limited the represented genetic and exposure-history diversity was the small number of donors. Compared with memory subsets, naive subsets generally had larger estimated richness.

Authors' processing steps: Because ImmunoSEQ provided only junction sequences with no quality scores, the filtering differed. Libraries were prepared by immunoSEQ multiplex PCR; TCRdb keeps only in-frame clonotypes and omits some of them. V, J and clone size are those of that table, while D and trimming were read from the DNA. Here the sample spans almost 750,000 clones, over 55% being singletons. Germline V CDR1 and CDR2: SQVTM, ANQGSEA. This CDR3 region has 13 residues. Unmatched junction bases numbered 5, after V lost 2 bases and J lost 7 bases. This clone has more than one count but fewer than ten. Its antigen is as yet unknown. The identical CDR3 is also encoded by other nucleotide sequences in the sample.

This sequence joins TRBV29-1 and TRBJ2-1; 7 bases line up with TRBD2. Sequencing was carried out using memory CD4+ T cells sorted from blood. Subset described: CD45RA-negative fraction. This receptor was taken from a woman aged 25-40 years in good health. CDR3 in amino acids: CSVEREAGNEQFF. In nucleotides, the CDR3 is TGCAGCGTTGAACGGGAGGCAGGGAATGAGCAGTTCTTC.